This T cell receptor beta chain was profiled in a study of blood T cell repertoires in COVID-19. On the study more broadly: There were acute and convalescent COVID-19 samples, and they came from the United States, Italy and Spain.

Assay used: immunoSEQ multiplex PCR; TCRdb lists only in-frame clones, some missing. In the table there are just over 90,000 clones, 85% to 90% of which are singletons. CDR3 length: 16 residues. Germline V gives CDR1 SGDLS, CDR2 YYNGEE. Trimming removed 0 bases from V and 2 bases from J, with 13 bases in between. The genes are TRBV9 and TRBJ2-3, with D perhaps TRBD1 (6 bases). The receptor was derived from a human donor with active COVID-19. The donor label of this sample is uncertain. The source material was peripheral blood. CDR3 residues: CASSVEVTGSTDTQYF. CDR3 coding DNA: TGTGCCAGCAGCGTAGAAGTGACAGGCTCCACAGATACGCAGTATTTT.